This is a list of T cell receptor beta chains from one sample in a study of human T cells and chemical hapten exposure. TCRdb re-analysed the RACE reads in MiXCR, keeping a single row per CDR3 protein. The repertoire consists of 95,000 to 150,000 distinct CDR3 sequences, with approximately 10% occurring once and the leading ten covering 2% to 2.5%. The source material was whole blood, sampled in connection with sensitization to the hapten diphenylcyclopropenone (DPC). The receptors were gathered from a woman aged 50 to 60 with alopecia areata. Some clones in this sample may be carry-over from other donors' samples. Both conserved end residues are part of each CDR3. D genes are given only for firm matches. A row's size may be missing; if present it is once, few, many or a size class.

J,V,D,size,CDR3,DNA
TRBJ2-7,TRBV5-6,.,many,CASSSDRTYEQYF,TGTGCCAGCAGCTCCGACAGGACCTACGAGCAGTACTTC
TRBJ1-2,TRBV12-3/TRBV12-4,.,.,CASSKDGTANYGYTF,TGTGCCAGCAGTAAAGACGGGACCGCTAACTATGGCTACACCTTC
TRBJ2-4,TRBV5-1,.,.,CASSLVSALAKNIQYF,TGCGCCAGCAGCTTGGTGTCAGCTCTAGCCAAAAACATTCAGTACTTC
TRBJ2-4,TRBV15,.,few,CATSYGITKTLYF,TGTGCCACCAGCTACGGGATCACCAAAACCCTCTACTTC
TRBJ1-3,TRBV28,.,.,CASSLPAGSGNTIYF,TGTGCCAGCAGTTTACCCGCGGGCTCTGGAAACACCATATATTTT
TRBJ1-2,TRBV7-2,.,.,CASSLIWQGVHGYTF,TGTGCCAGCAGCTTAATTTGGCAGGGCGTCCATGGCTACACCTTC
TRBJ1-2,TRBV18,.,.,CASSPLEQGGVYGYTF,TGTGCCAGCTCACCACTGGAACAGGGAGGGGTCTATGGCTACACCTTC
TRBJ2-3,TRBV2,TRBD1,.,CASSRPDREDTQYF,TGTGCCAGCAGTCGTCCTGACAGGGAAGATACGCAGTATTTT
TRBJ2-1,TRBV7-2,TRBD2,few,CASSSGLAGGLVPFF,TGTGCCAGCAGCTCGGGACTAGCGGGGGGGCTCGTTCCGTTCTTC
TRBJ2-5,TRBV13,TRBD1,.,CASSLSGDREETQYF,TGTGCCAGCAGCTTGTCGGGGGACAGGGAAGAGACCCAGTACTTC
TRBJ1-1,TRBV12-3/TRBV12-4,.,.,CASTVNTEAFF,TGTGCCAGCACGGTGAACACTGAAGCTTTCTTT
TRBJ2-3,TRBV20-1,.,few,CSACSGRGTDTQYF,TGCAGTGCTTGCTCGGGACGGGGAACAGATACGCAGTATTTT
TRBJ2-1,TRBV9,.,.,CASGSEQFF,TGTGCCAGCGGGAGTGAGCAGTTCTTC
TRBJ2-3,TRBV24-1,.,.,CATSDFRDTGTDTQYF,TGTGCCACCAGTGATTTTAGGGACACAGGCACAGATACGCAGTATTTT
TRBJ1-2,TRBV18,.,medium-sized,CASSPLARSYGYTF,TGTGCCAGCTCACCACTCGCCAGGTCCTATGGCTACACCTTC
TRBJ1-2,TRBV29-1,.,.,CSATTQGRGYGYTF,TGCAGCGCGACGACGCAGGGAAGGGGCTATGGCTACACCTTC
TRBJ1-1,TRBV9,.,few,CASSVDWMNTEAFF,TGTGCCAGCAGCGTAGATTGGATGAACACTGAAGCTTTCTTT
TRBJ1-1,TRBV5-1,.,few,CASSSRFGLNTEAFF,TGCGCCAGCAGCTCCCGTTTCGGATTGAACACTGAAGCTTTCTTT
TRBJ2-3,TRBV29-1,.,few,CSVVRYGGRTDTQYF,TGCAGCGTCGTACGGTACGGGGGCAGGACAGATACGCAGTATTTT
TRBJ1-5,TRBV19,.,.,CASSMAGVGSNQPQHF,TGTGCCAGTAGTATGGCGGGGGTAGGTAGCAATCAGCCCCAGCATTTT
TRBJ1-6,TRBV9,.,few,CASSVAVGQSPLHF,TGTGCCAGCAGCGTAGCGGTAGGGCAATCACCCCTCCACTTT
TRBJ2-1,TRBV13,.,few,CASSIRSRGQFF,TGTGCCAGCAGCATCAGGTCCCGTGGGCAGTTCTTC
TRBJ1-5,TRBV6-6,TRBD1,.,CASSFSRDRGSNQPQHF,TGTGCCAGCAGTTTTTCCCGGGACAGGGGTAGCAATCAGCCCCAGCATTTT
TRBJ1-5,TRBV6-5,.,many,CASSPGGGTNQPQHF,TGTGCCAGCAGCCCTGGCGGTGGCACGAATCAGCCCCAGCATTTT
TRBJ1-1,TRBV3-1,.,.,CASSRGLNTEAFF,TGTGCCAGCAGCCGCGGGCTGAACACTGAAGCTTTCTTT
TRBJ1-2,TRBV4-1,.,many,CASSQEAGGYTF,TGCGCCAGCAGCCAAGAGGCGGGTGGCTACACCTTC
TRBJ1-1,TRBV29-1,.,.,CSATHKLNTEAFF,TGCAGCGCGACGCACAAACTAAACACTGAAGCTTTCTTT
TRBJ2-5,TRBV5-1,TRBD2,few,CASSLGGLAGPETQYF,TGCGCCAGCAGCTTAGGGGGACTAGCGGGTCCGGAGACCCAGTACTTC
TRBJ2-7,TRBV4-1,TRBD2,few,CASSQETSGVYEQYF,TGCGCCAGCAGCCAAGAAACGAGCGGGGTTTACGAGCAGTACTTC
TRBJ2-3,TRBV7-2,.,few,CASSLQGRDTGTDTQYF,TGTGCCAGCAGCTTGCAAGGTCGTGATACTGGCACAGATACGCAGTATTTT
TRBJ2-3,TRBV30,.,.,CAWSVASRGTDTQYF,TGTGCCTGGAGTGTAGCGTCCAGAGGCACAGATACGCAGTATTTT
TRBJ1-1,TRBV10-3,.,few,CAISAGGLNTEAFF,TGTGCCATCAGTGCCGGGGGTTTGAACACTGAAGCTTTCTTT